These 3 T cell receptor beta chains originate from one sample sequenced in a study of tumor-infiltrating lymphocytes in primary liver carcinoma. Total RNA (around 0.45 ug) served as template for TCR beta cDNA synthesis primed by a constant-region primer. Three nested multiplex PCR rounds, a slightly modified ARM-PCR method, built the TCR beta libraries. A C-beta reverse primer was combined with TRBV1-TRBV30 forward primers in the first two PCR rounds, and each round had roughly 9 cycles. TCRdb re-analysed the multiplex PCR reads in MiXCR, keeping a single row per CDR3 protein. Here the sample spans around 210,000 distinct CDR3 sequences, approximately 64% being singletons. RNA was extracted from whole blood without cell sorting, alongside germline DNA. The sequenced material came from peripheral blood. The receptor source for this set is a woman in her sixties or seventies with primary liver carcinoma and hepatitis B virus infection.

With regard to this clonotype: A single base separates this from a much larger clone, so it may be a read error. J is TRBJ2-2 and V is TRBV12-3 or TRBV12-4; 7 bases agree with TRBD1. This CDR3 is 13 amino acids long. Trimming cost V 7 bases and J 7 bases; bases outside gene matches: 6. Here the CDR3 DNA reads TGTGCCAGCAATACAGGGGTTGGCGGGGAGCTGTTTTTT. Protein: CASNTGVGGELFF.

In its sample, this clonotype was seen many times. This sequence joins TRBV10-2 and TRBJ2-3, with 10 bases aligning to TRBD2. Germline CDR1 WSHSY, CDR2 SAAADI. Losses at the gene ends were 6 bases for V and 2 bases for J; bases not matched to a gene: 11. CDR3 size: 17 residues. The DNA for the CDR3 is TGCGCCAGCAGACCCAGCGGGAGGGCCGTCACCACAGATACGCAGTATTTT. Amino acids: CASRPSGRAVTTDTQYF.

The CDR3 DNA is TGTGCCAGCAGCCCGGACAGGGGGCTCGACTATGGCTACACCTTC. Its translation: CASSPDRGLDYGYTF. The rearrangement links TRBV5-6 to TRBJ1-2; 11 bases are shared with TRBD1. This CDR3 contains 15 residues. Trimming at V came to 4 bases and at J to 3 bases, leaving 5 bases not matched to a gene. Germline CDR1 is SGHDT and CDR2 is YYEEEE. Based on the CDR3 plus reference TRBV5-6 and TRBJ1-2, the full variable domain is DAGVTQSPTHLIKTRGQQVTLRCSPKSGHDTVSWYQQALGQGPQFIFQYYEEEERQRGNFPDRFSGHQFPNYSSELNVNALLLGDSALYLCASSPDRGLDYGYTFGSGTRLTVV.